This TCR beta chain was captured in a study of neoadjuvant anti-PD-1 for oral cavity cancer. The repertoire was sequenced with immunoSEQ multiplex PCR; TCRdb's copy has only in-frame clones and lacks some. This sample has 15,000 or so clones, with around 82% found just once. Time point indicated: after neoadjuvant nivolumab, at surgical resection. This CDR3 spans 16 amino acids. Germline V lookup: CDR1 SGHRS, CDR2 YFSETQ. Germline trimming cut 5 bases from V and 9 bases from J; bases unmatched to any gene: 10. This specimen consisted of PBMCs, obtained after nivolumab (anti-PD-1) treatment. The sequence was collected from a person aged 40 to 85 with oral cavity squamous cell carcinoma. The rearrangement uses TRBV5-1 and TRBJ2-1, with 14 bases aligning to TRBD2. The DNA of the CDR3 is TGCGCCAGCAGGCAACTGACTAGCGGGGGGGAAGGTGAGCAGTTCTTC. Protein: CASRQLTSGGEGEQFF.